This T cell receptor beta chain was sequenced in a study of blood T cell repertoires in COVID-19. About the research overall: T cells, B-cell-depleted T cells, or PBMCs provided the cDNA or gDNA that served as material.

Some clones are missing from TCRdb's copy, which holds only in-frame ones; the method was immunoSEQ multiplex PCR. The sample consists of 400,000 to 500,000 clones, roughly 88% of them appearing once. The length of the CDR3 is 13 residues. V shed 7 bases and J 5 bases; nucleotides not matched to a gene: 5. V usage is TRBV12-3 or TRBV12-4 and J usage is TRBJ2-5; TRBD2 agrees at 9 bases. The TCR sequence derives from a woman aged 18-29 years who had been exposed to COVID-19. Sequenced material: PBMCs or T cells enriched from blood (not recorded which). The CDR3 DNA follows: TGTGCCAGCAAGGCGGGGGGGCGTGAGACCCAGTACTTC. Protein product: CASKAGGRETQYF.